A selection of T cell receptor beta chains follows, all from one sample in a study of cytomegalovirus exposure and HLA in healthy donors. TCRdb keeps only in-frame clones here, not all; method: immunoSEQ multiplex PCR. The table has 150,000 to 200,000 clones, roughly 83% seen once. Sequencing was done on a sample of PBMCs. The receptors derive from a male donor in good health and CMV-seropositive. CDR3s include the opening cysteine and the closing phenylalanine or tryptophan. The D gene is left open where the match is weak. Only some rows state a clone size, as once, few, many or a class for expanded clones.

TRBV28	TRBJ1-5	-	-	TGTGCCAGCAGTTTCGGGCAGCCCCAGCATTTT	CASSFGQPQHF
TRBV12-5	TRBJ2-2	-	TRBD1	TGTGCTAGTGGTTTGGTAACGAGGGGGCAGGAGACCGGGGAGCTGTTTTTT	CASGLVTRGQETGELFF
TRBV19	TRBJ1-2	-	TRBD1	TGTGCCAGTAGTAGACAGGGAACGGGGTATGGCTACACCTTC	CASSRQGTGYGYTF
TRBV5-4	TRBJ2-3	-	TRBD2	TGTGCCAGCAGCTTGGAACTAGCGGGAGGGCCAGATACGCAGTATTTT	CASSLELAGGPDTQYF
TRBV30	TRBJ1-5	-	-	TGTGCCTGGAACGCAGGGGCTACCCTTGAACAGCCCCAGCATTTT	CAWNAGATLEQPQHF
TRBV4-1	TRBJ2-1	-	-	TGCGCCAGCAGCCAAGAGGCGGGACCCAACAATGAGCAGTTCTTC	CASSQEAGPNNEQFF
TRBV7-3	TRBJ2-1	-	-	TGTGCCAGCAGCTTAATGGGCGGGACGAATGAGCAGTTCTTC	CASSLMGGTNEQFF
TRBV2	TRBJ1-1	-	TRBD1	TGTGCCAGCAGTGGCGGGACAGGGGGGGGCACTGAAGCTTTCTTT	CASSGGTGGGTEAFF
TRBV5-5	TRBJ1-1	few	-	TGTGCCAGCAGCCTCCCCGGGGAGGATCAAGCTTTCTTT	CASSLPGEDQAFF
TRBV20-1	TRBJ2-7	once	-	TGCAGTGCTAAAATTTCCTACGAGCAGTACTTC	CSAKISYEQYF
TRBV5-1	TRBJ2-3	few	TRBD2	TGCGCCAGCAGCAGAAGCGGGGGTGAGGCAGATACGCAGTATTTT	CASSRSGGEADTQYF
TRBV5-4	TRBJ2-7	-	-	TGTGCCAGCAGCTTTTCGGTACAGGGAGACGGCTACGAGCAGTACTTC	CASSFSVQGDGYEQYF
TRBV2	TRBJ2-2	-	TRBD1	TGTGCCAGCAATCCTGACAGGGCGAACACCGGGGAGCTGTTTTTT	CASNPDRANTGELFF
TRBV12-2	TRBJ1-5	-	-	TGTGCAAGTCGCTTTGACAGACTCAATCAGCCCCAGCATTTT	CASRFDRLNQPQHF
TRBV2	TRBJ2-2	-	-	TGTGCCAGCACTTACATTCTAGCTGCCGGGGAGCTGTTTTTT	CASTYILAAGELFF
TRBV7-2	TRBJ1-1	-	-	TGTGCCAGCAGCTTAGCGGTGGCCAGGGGAATTAACACTGAAGCTTTCTTT	CASSLAVARGINTEAFF
TRBV7-9	TRBJ2-1	-	-	TGTGCCAGCAGCTTCGGTTACAATGAGCAGTTCTTC	CASSFGYNEQFF
TRBV6-1	TRBJ2-7	once	TRBD1	TGTGCCAGCAGTGCAGGGGGCGCAGCTTACGAGCAGTACTTC	CASSAGGAAYEQYF
TRBV6-5	TRBJ2-7	-	TRBD1	TGTGCCAGCAGTTACAATGCCGGACAGGTCTACGAGCAGTACTTC	CASSYNAGQVYEQYF
TRBV7-2	TRBJ2-2	-	TRBD2	TGTGCCAGCAGCCGAGCCCGGGGCGGGAGGGGGTCTTCCGGGGAGCTGTTTTTT	CASSRARGGRGSSGELFF
TRBV2	TRBJ2-1	few	-	TGTGCCAGCAGCCGAACGGGGGAGGCCTACAATGAGCAGTTCTTC	CASSRTGEAYNEQFF
TRBV5-4	TRBJ2-5	-	-	TGTGCCAGCAGCTTTTTGGCTACGGAGGCCCAGTACTTC	CASSFLATEAQYF
TRBV5-1	TRBJ1-3	-	-	TGCGCCAGCAGCGACAGGTACCCGTGGTCTGGAAACACCATATATTTT	CASSDRYPWSGNTIYF
TRBV27	TRBJ1-1	-	TRBD1	TGTGCCAGCAGTTTAGTAGGACAGGGGGCAGCTTTCTTT	CASSLVGQGAAFF
TRBV4-3	TRBJ1-5	-	-	TGCGCCAGCAGCCAAGATGTTAGGGGAGGGAGAAATCAGCCCCAGCATTTT	CASSQDVRGGRNQPQHF
TRBV19	TRBJ1-1	-	TRBD1	TGTGCCAGTAGTACAGGGGGCGAGAACACTGAAGCTTTCTTT	CASSTGGENTEAFF
TRBV6-6	TRBJ2-1	-	TRBD1	TGTGCCACCGGACAGGGGCCCACCTACAATGAGCAGTTCTTC	CATGQGPTYNEQFF
TRBV7-8	TRBJ1-2	-	TRBD1	TGTGCCAGCAGCCTCCATGAGGGGGCGCAACTTTTCTATGGCTACACCTTC	CASSLHEGAQLFYGYTF